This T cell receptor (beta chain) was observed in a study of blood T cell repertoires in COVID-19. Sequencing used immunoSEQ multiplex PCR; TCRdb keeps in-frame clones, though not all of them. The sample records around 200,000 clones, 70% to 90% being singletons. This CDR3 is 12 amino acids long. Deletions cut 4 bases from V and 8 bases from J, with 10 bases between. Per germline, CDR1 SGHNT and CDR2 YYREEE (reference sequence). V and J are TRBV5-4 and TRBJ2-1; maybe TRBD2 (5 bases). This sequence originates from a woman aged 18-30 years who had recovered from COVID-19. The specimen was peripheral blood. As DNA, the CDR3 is TGTGCCAGCAGCGTCGGAGGCGATGAGCAGTTCTTC. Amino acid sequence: CASSVGGDEQFF. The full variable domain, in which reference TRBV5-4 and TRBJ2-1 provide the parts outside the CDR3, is ETGVTQSPTHLIKTRGQQVTLRCSSQSGHNTVSWYQQALGQGPQFIFQYYREEENGRGNFPPRFSGLQFPNYSSELNVNALELDDSALYLCASSVGGDEQFFGPGTRLTVL.